The sequence of this TCR beta chain was determined in a study of T-cell reconstitution after alpha-beta-depleted transplantation in children. Overall study findings and caveats: It was reported that alpha-beta T cells came from several hundred expanded graft clones (about two months after transplant). Hyperexpanded clones declined; after one year, newly produced T cells mostly supplied diversity.

On this clonotype itself: Its antigen is unidentified.

Unique molecular identifiers were incorporated during preparation of the TCRbeta library. TCRdb reprocessed the PCR reads with MiXCR, giving one entry per CDR3 protein. The sample includes around 500,000 distinct CDR3 sequences, around 23% of them seen just once. The sequencing used PBMCs, mostly from graft donor cells, collected 360 days after TCRalphabeta/CD19-depleted stem cell transplant. The TCR sequence derives from a boy under two years old who had a stem cell transplant for acute myeloid leukemia, so the T cells may come from the graft donor.

In DNA form, the CDR3 reads TGTGCCAGCAGCTTAGATTTGGATGAGCAGTTCTTC. Translation gives CASSLDLDEQFF. V gene TRBV7-9 combines with J gene TRBJ2-1; D remains ambiguous. Germline assignment: CDR1 SEHNR and CDR2 FQNEAQ (reference sequence). The CDR3 is made up of 12 amino acids. Deletions cut 1 base from V and 8 bases from J, with 6 bases between. Based on the CDR3 plus reference TRBV7-9 and TRBJ2-1, the full variable domain is DTGVSQNPRHKITKRGQNVTFRCDPISEHNRLYWYRQTLGQGPEFLTYFQNEAQLEKSRLLSDRFSAERPKGSFSTLEIQRTEQGDSAMYLCASSLDLDEQFFGPGTRLTVL.